This T cell receptor (beta chain) was identified during a study of T cells after yellow fever vaccination. The table lists this clonotype with a few counts. TCRdb passed the 5' RACE reads through MiXCR, listing each CDR3 protein once. The sample includes some 400,000 distinct CDR3 sequences, under 7.5% of them seen just once. V was pared by 6 bases and J by 4 bases, with 8 bases between. The CDR3 has 12 amino acids. Germline loops: CDR1 MDHEN, CDR2 SYDVKM. This sequence joins TRBV28 and TRBJ2-3; tentatively, D is TRBD1 (6 bases). The source was PBMCs, collected 5 days after the yellow fever booster vaccination. This TCR came from a man younger than 40 who received the YFV17D yellow fever vaccine. Written as DNA, the CDR3 is TGTGCCAGCAGCGGACAGCCAGATACGCAGTATTTT. Its translation: CASSGQPDTQYF.